Listed here is a single T cell receptor beta chain. Antigen unknown. This record belongs to a study of T cell responses to AZD1222 COVID-19 vaccine. The assay was immunoSEQ multiplex PCR, and TCRdb's table has in-frame clones only and misses some. This sample yields 100,000 to 150,000 clones, of which about nine tenths are seen a single time; less than 9% belongs to the top ten. Notes on the study in general: Reports indicate that nearly half of spike-specific TCRs are directed at unmutated variant regions. Spike-specific TCR depth and breadth grew after two AZD1222 doses. At baseline, just five to seven AZD1222 recipients tested seropositive. Donor demographics were predominantly white British with a female majority; clonal diversity may be underestimated.

In germline, CDR1 is SEHNR, CDR2 FQNEAQ (reference sequence). The CDR3 sequence is 15 residues long. V gave up 6 bases and J gave up 4 bases; unmatched junction bases: 9. The TCR comes from an adult in good health. V usage is TRBV7-9 and J usage is TRBJ1-3; TRBD1 matches 7 bases. The material was peripheral blood, obtained on day 0 of AZD1222 vaccination. The CDR3 loop reads CASSPGQAWGNTIYF. As DNA, the CDR3 is TGTGCCAGCAGTCCCGGACAGGCCTGGGGAAACACCATATATTTT. Based on the CDR3 plus reference TRBV7-9 and TRBJ1-3, the full variable domain is DTGVSQNPRHKITKRGQNVTFRCDPISEHNRLYWYRQTLGQGPEFLTYFQNEAQLEKSRLLSDRFSAERPKGSFSTLEIQRTEQGDSAMYLCASSPGQAWGNTIYFGEGSWLTVV.